This TCR beta chain was captured in a study of T cell responses to AZD1222 COVID-19 vaccine. Study-level findings and limits: Clonal diversity was possibly underestimated, and white British individuals and females predominated among donors. Increased Spike-specific TCR breadth and depth were observed after two AZD1222 doses. Variant regions that are unmutated are reportedly the target of nearly half of spike-specific TCRs.

This CDR3 is 14 amino acids long. Deletions cut 2 bases from V and 0 bases from J, with 8 bases between. Looked up from germline, CDR1 is MNHEY and CDR2 is SMNVEV (reference sequence). TCRdb keeps only in-frame clones here, not all; method: immunoSEQ multiplex PCR. The sample includes roughly 150,000 clones, about 90% of them seen just once. As concerns this clone: The target antigen is unknown.

The source was peripheral blood, collected 28 days after the second AZD1222 dose. This rearrangement joins TRBV27 to TRBJ2-7; D unresolved. The clonotype was recovered from an adult who received the AZD1222 COVID-19 vaccine. CDR3 coding DNA: TGTGCCAGCAGTTTAGTGGGAAGCTCCTACGAGCAGTACTTC. It is translated as CASSLVGSSYEQYF.